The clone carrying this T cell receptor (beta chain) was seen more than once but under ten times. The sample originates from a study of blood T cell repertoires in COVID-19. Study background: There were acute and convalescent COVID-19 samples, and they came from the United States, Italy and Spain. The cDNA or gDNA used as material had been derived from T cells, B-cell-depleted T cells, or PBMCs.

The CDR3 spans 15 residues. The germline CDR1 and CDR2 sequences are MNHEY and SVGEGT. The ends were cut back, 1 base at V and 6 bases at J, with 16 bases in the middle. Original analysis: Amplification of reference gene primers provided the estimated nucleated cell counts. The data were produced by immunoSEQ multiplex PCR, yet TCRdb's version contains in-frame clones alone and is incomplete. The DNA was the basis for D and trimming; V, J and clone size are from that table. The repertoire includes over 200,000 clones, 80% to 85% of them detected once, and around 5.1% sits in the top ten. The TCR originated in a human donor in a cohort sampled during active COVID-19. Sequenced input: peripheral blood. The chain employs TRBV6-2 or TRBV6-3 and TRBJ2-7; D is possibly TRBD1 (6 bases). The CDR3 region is CASSYFTGSSVEQYF. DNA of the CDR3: TGTGCCAGCAGTTACTTCACAGGGTCTTCCGTCGAGCAGTACTTC.